Sequencing of this TCR beta chain was carried out in a study of blood T cells in healthy people across ages. Study-wide background: Capture via template switching afforded approximately one barcoded beta molecule per two T cells. General study findings and limits: The donors' CMV status was not determined, possibly confounding changes in expanded clonotypes.

Every sample yielded at least 6.5 million isolated PBMCs. Next came a second PCR, run for about 6 to 11 cycles, which used a sample-barcoded 5' primer along with a J-beta primer mix. Each cDNA molecule was tagged by a template-switch adaptor with 12 random nucleotides. A single record per CDR3 protein comes from TCRdb applying MiXCR to the 5' RACE reads. Here the sample spans about 1.4 million distinct CDR3 sequences, almost 60% being singletons. The CDR3 consists of 13 residues. Germline-derived CDR1 and CDR2 are MDHEN and SYDVKM. With 5 bases removed from V and 4 bases from J, the gap between germline ends came to 12 bases. A few counts support this clonotype. The antigen remains unidentified.

Sample: blood. This chain uses TRBV28 with TRBJ2-7; weak D call: TRBD1 (6 bases). The sequence derives from a young man in good health. The CDR3 DNA reads TGTGCCAGCAGTAGGGGGTTATGGTACGAGCAGTACTTC. It codes for CASSRGLWYEQYF.